The rows below give T cell receptor beta chains drawn from one sample of a study of OX40 agonist ivuxolimab in advanced cancers. Some clones are missing from TCRdb's copy, which holds only in-frame ones; the method was immunoSEQ multiplex PCR. The sample shows approximately 58,000 clones, over 80% of them seen only once. Sequences were derived from CD4+ or CD8+ T cells sorted from blood, sampled in a trial of the OX40 agonist ivuxolimab. Receptors originate from an adult with an advanced solid tumor such as melanoma, head and neck, liver or kidney cancer. The CDR3 runs from the conserved cysteine through the conserved F or W. The D gene is left open where the match is weak. Clone size appears in some rows only: once, few, many, or a class for an expanded clone.

D	J	size	V	DNA	CDR3
-	TRBJ1-2	-	TRBV7-3	TGTGCCAGCAGCTTAATTCGACACAGCAACTATGGCTACACCTTC	CASSLIRHSNYGYTF
TRBD2	TRBJ2-1	-	TRBV28	TGTGCCAGCAGTTCGGGGACTAGCAGGAATGAGCAGTTCTTC	CASSSGTSRNEQFF
-	TRBJ2-3	-	TRBV4-1	TGCGCCAGCAGCCAAGATCTGGCGGGCTTCACAGATACGCAGTATTTT	CASSQDLAGFTDTQYF
TRBD2	TRBJ2-1	-	TRBV2	TGTGCCAGCAGTGGGGGACTAGCGGGAGTGAATGAGCAGTTCTTC	CASSGGLAGVNEQFF
-	TRBJ1-1	-	TRBV28	TGTGCCAGCAGTTTAGGGGAGACTGAAGCTTTCTTT	CASSLGETEAFF
-	TRBJ2-2	-	TRBV11-1	TGTGCCAGCAGCTTACTGCCAGACACCGGGGAGCTGTTTTTT	CASSLLPDTGELFF
TRBD1	TRBJ1-2	-	TRBV9	TGTGCCAGCAGCGTAGTGTCTGACAGGGGGCGCTACTATGGCTACACCTTC	CASSVVSDRGRYYGYTF
TRBD2	TRBJ2-3	-	TRBV10-3	TGTGCCATCAGTCCGGGCGCTAGCGGGGGCACAGATACGCAGTATTTT	CAISPGASGGTDTQYF
TRBD1	TRBJ2-7	-	TRBV30	TGTGCCTGGACTCCAGGACAGGGGGCGCTCTACGAGCAGTACTTC	CAWTPGQGALYEQYF
-	TRBJ1-2	-	TRBV6-1	TGTGCCAGCAGTTGGCAGGCCAACTATGGCTACACCTTC	CASSWQANYGYTF
-	TRBJ2-5	-	TRBV5-1	TGCGCCAGCAGCTTGAGCGGCTCCCTGGGGGAGACCCAGTACTTC	CASSLSGSLGETQYF
-	TRBJ2-7	once	TRBV5-4	TGTGCCAGCAGACAGGGTCTTGAGGACGAGCAGTACTTC	CASRQGLEDEQYF
TRBD2	TRBJ2-7	-	TRBV14	TGTGCCAGCAGCTCGGGACTAGCGGGAGCCAAGCAGTACTTC	CASSSGLAGAKQYF
-	TRBJ2-3	-	TRBV7-9	TGTGCCAGCAGCTCGGCAGGGCGGTCAGATACGCAGTATTTT	CASSSAGRSDTQYF
TRBD2	TRBJ2-5	-	TRBV30	TGTGCCTGGGGGACTAGCGGGGTCCAAGAGACCCAGTACTTC	CAWGTSGVQETQYF
-	TRBJ2-3	-	TRBV18	TGTGCCAGCTCACCACCGTCGGCAGGGGTGAAAGATACGCAGTATTTT	CASSPPSAGVKDTQYF
-	TRBJ2-3	-	TRBV10-2	TGCGCCAGCAGTGCGGCTAACTCTGGGCATACGCAGTATTTT	CASSAANSGHTQYF
TRBD2	TRBJ2-3	-	TRBV10-2	TGCGCCAGCAGCGATACTACGGGAGGGTTAGATACGCAGTATTTT	CASSDTTGGLDTQYF
-	TRBJ1-5	few	TRBV30	TGTGCCTGGAGTGTCGGTGTTCAGGGGAGTCAGCCCCAGCATTTT	CAWSVGVQGSQPQHF
-	TRBJ1-1	-	TRBV11-3	TGTGCCAGCAGCCTCCAGGGGACGAACACTGAAGCTTTCTTT	CASSLQGTNTEAFF
-	TRBJ1-2	-	TRBV28	TGTGCCACCCAAGGGGTCCGTAACTATGGCTACACCTTC	CATQGVRNYGYTF
TRBD1	TRBJ2-7	-	TRBV2	TGTGCCAGCAGGAGGGACAGGGGCGACGAGCAGTACTTC	CASRRDRGDEQYF
TRBD2	TRBJ2-7	-	TRBV2	TGTGCCAGCAGGGACTTAAGACTAGCGGGAGGGATATCGGGCTCCTACGAGCAGTACTTC	CASRDLRLAGGISGSYEQYF
TRBD1	TRBJ2-2	-	TRBV18	TGTGCCAGCTCGAGGGACAGGGGGCTCACCGGGGAGCTGTTTTTT	CASSRDRGLTGELFF
-	TRBJ2-5	-	TRBV7-9	TGTGCCAGCAGCGCCCCTATCCAGGGACGGCTTGAAGAGACCCAGTACTTC	CASSAPIQGRLEETQYF
TRBD1	TRBJ1-1	once	TRBV5-1	TGCGCCAGCAGCCAGACCCCTGGCCAGGGGGCGAACACTGAAGCTTTCTTT	CASSQTPGQGANTEAFF
-	TRBJ2-7	-	TRBV2	TGTGCCAGCAGCGACACCTACTGGGAGCAGTACTTC	CASSDTYWEQYF
-	TRBJ1-4	-	TRBV2	TGTGCCAGCAGGGAACAGGGAGGGACTAATGAAAAACTGTTTTTT	CASREQGGTNEKLFF
TRBD2	TRBJ2-2	once	TRBV4-2	TGTGCCAGCAGCCAAGGGTGGGAGGGCAAAGGCACCGGGGAGCTGTTTTTT	CASSQGWEGKGTGELFF
TRBD1	TRBJ2-5	-	TRBV5-5	TGTGCCAGCAGCTTGACAGGGGCAGAGACCCAGTACTTC	CASSLTGAETQYF
TRBD2	TRBJ2-3	-	TRBV18	TGTGCCAGCCTCATGACTAGCGGAAGCACAGATACGCAGTATTTT	CASLMTSGSTDTQYF
TRBD2	TRBJ2-3	-	TRBV9	TGTGCCAGCAGCGAACTAGCGGATACGCAGTATTTT	CASSELADTQYF
TRBD1	TRBJ2-3	-	TRBV5-1	TGCGCCAGCAGCCCGGGACAGGGCAGGGAAGATACGCAGTATTTT	CASSPGQGREDTQYF
-	TRBJ2-2	-	TRBV4-2	TGTGCCAGCAGCCAAGATGCTGGCTACACCGGGGAGCTGTTTTTT	CASSQDAGYTGELFF
TRBD1	TRBJ2-2	-	TRBV4-1	TGCGCCAGCAGCCATACACGGGACAGGTCCCACACCGGGGAGCTGTTTTTT	CASSHTRDRSHTGELFF
TRBD2	TRBJ2-1	-	TRBV5-8	TGTGCCAGCAGCTTACCCTCCGGGACTACGGTTTACAATGAGCAGTTCTTC	CASSLPSGTTVYNEQFF
-	TRBJ2-4	-	TRBV28	TGTGCCAGCAGTCCAAGGACACATCTAGCCAAAAACATTCAGTACTTC	CASSPRTHLAKNIQYF
TRBD1	TRBJ2-3	once	TRBV30	TGTGCCTACAGGGGGCGAGGCACAGATACGCAGTATTTT	CAYRGRGTDTQYF
TRBD1	TRBJ2-2	-	TRBV5-8	TGTGCCAGCAGCCTACGACAGGGGGCGGGTACCGGGGAGCTGTTTTTT	CASSLRQGAGTGELFF
-	TRBJ2-1	-	TRBV5-5	TGTGCCAGCAGCTTGGCTTTCGATGAGCAGTTCTTC	CASSLAFDEQFF
TRBD1	TRBJ1-1	-	TRBV27	TGTGCCAGCAGGGATACAGGGGGCACTGAAGCTTTCTTT	CASRDTGGTEAFF
TRBD2	TRBJ2-1	-	TRBV2	TGTGCCAGCAGAGGAAGAGGGACTAGCGGGGACAATGAGCAGTTCTTC	CASRGRGTSGDNEQFF
TRBD1	TRBJ2-7	once	TRBV4-1	TGCGCCAGCAGCCTATCCGGACAGGAGACCTACGAGCAGTACTTC	CASSLSGQETYEQYF
-	TRBJ1-4	once	TRBV19	TGTGCCAGTGCCGAGACTGCAACTAATGAAAAACTGTTTTTT	CASAETATNEKLFF
-	TRBJ1-5	-	TRBV28	TGTGCCAGCAGCCTCCCGGGGGAAAATCAGCCCCAGCATTTT	CASSLPGENQPQHF
-	TRBJ2-5	-	TRBV30	TGTGCCTGGAGTGCTCAAGAGACCCAGTACTTC	CAWSAQETQYF
TRBD1	TRBJ2-5	-	TRBV10-3	TGTGCCATCAGTCCGGGACAGGGGGCAACAGAGACCCAGTACTTC	CAISPGQGATETQYF
-	TRBJ2-7	-	TRBV2	TGTGCCAGCAGTGAAGATCAGGAGTTCCTAGGCGAGCAGTACTTC	CASSEDQEFLGEQYF
-	TRBJ2-5	-	TRBV5-1	TGCGCCAGCAGCGGGGGGTCCCAGGGGATGGGTGAGACCCAGTACTTC	CASSGGSQGMGETQYF
-	TRBJ2-5	-	TRBV7-7	TGTGCTAGCAGCGCAGGGCGGCAAGAGACCCAGTACTTC	CASSAGRQETQYF
TRBD1	TRBJ2-3	few	TRBV11-2	TGTGCCAGCAGCAACGCAGTGACAGGGAGTGGAGATACGCAGTATTTT	CASSNAVTGSGDTQYF
TRBD1	TRBJ2-7	once	TRBV10-3	TGTGCCATCTCCGGGACAGAGAGCTCCTACGAGCAGTACTTC	CAISGTESSYEQYF
-	TRBJ2-1	-	TRBV18	TGTGCCAGCTCCCCATCGTCTGGAGACAATGAGCAGTTCTTC	CASSPSSGDNEQFF
-	TRBJ2-3	-	TRBV28	TGTGCCAGCAGTTTGACAGCCACAGATACGCAGTATTTT	CASSLTATDTQYF
TRBD1	TRBJ2-1	-	TRBV7-2	TGTGCCAGCAGCTTAGACACCGGGACAGGGTTCTCGAATGAGCAGTTCTTC	CASSLDTGTGFSNEQFF
TRBD1	TRBJ1-5	-	TRBV6-6	TGTGCCAGCAGTTTCCCGGGACAGGAGAATCAGCCCCAGCATTTT	CASSFPGQENQPQHF
-	TRBJ1-3	-	TRBV28	TGTGCCAGCAGTTTAAGCAGGGGAAACACCATATATTTT	CASSLSRGNTIYF
-	TRBJ2-5	once	TRBV18	TGTGCCAGCTCACCGGGGGAGACCCAGTACTTC	CASSPGETQYF
-	TRBJ2-6	-	TRBV6-6	TGTGCCAGCAGTTCCCCCCCGGGGGCCAACGTCCTGACTTTC	CASSSPPGANVLTF